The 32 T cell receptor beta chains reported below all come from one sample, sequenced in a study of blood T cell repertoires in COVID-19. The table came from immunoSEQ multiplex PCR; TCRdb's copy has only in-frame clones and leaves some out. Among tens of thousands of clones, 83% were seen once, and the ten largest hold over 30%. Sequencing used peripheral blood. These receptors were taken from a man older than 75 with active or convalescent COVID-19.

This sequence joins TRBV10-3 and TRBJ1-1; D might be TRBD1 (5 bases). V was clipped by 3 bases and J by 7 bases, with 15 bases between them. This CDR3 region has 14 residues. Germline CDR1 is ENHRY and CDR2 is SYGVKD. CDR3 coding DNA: TGTGCCATCAGTGAAGATACCAGGGTAGGTGAAGCTTTCTTT. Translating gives CAISEDTRVGEAFF.

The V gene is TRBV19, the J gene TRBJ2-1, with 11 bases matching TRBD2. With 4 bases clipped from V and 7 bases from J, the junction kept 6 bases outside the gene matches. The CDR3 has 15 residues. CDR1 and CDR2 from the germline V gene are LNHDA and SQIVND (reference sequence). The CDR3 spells CASSRLAGTSNEQFF. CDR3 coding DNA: TGTGCCAGTAGTAGACTAGCGGGGACTTCGAATGAGCAGTTCTTC.

The CDR3 coding sequence is TGTGCCAGCAGCTTGTTGGCAGGGCCAGAGACCCAGTACTTC. It yields the protein CASSLLAGPETQYF. This chain connects TRBV5-5 to TRBJ2-5, with D possibly being TRBD1 (5 bases). Between the trimmed V and J ends, which lost 1 base and 4 bases, there was a span of 11 bases. Germline assignment: CDR1 SGHKS and CDR2 YYEKEE (reference sequence). This CDR3 is built from 14 residues.

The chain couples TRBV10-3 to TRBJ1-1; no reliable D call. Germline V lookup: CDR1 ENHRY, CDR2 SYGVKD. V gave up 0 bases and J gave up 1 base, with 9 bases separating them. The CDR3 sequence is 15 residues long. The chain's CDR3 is CAISESPNRNTEAFF. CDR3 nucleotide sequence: TGTGCCATCAGTGAGTCTCCTAACAGGAACACTGAAGCTTTCTTT.

The CDR3 protein is CASTARVDTIYF. For the CDR3, the DNA is TGTGCCAGCACCGCCCGGGTCGACACCATATATTTT. This chain joins TRBV7-2 and TRBJ1-3, with D unclear. The CDR3 consists of 12 residues. V lost 7 bases to trimming and J lost 8 bases, with 12 bases between them. Germline CDR1 and CDR2: SGHTA and FQGNSA.

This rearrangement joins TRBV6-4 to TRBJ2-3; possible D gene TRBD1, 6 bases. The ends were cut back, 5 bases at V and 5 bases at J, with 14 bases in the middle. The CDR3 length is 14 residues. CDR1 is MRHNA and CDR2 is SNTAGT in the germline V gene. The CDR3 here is CASSSRQGQDTQYF. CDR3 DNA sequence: TGTGCCAGCAGTTCGCGGCAGGGACAAGATACGCAGTATTTT.

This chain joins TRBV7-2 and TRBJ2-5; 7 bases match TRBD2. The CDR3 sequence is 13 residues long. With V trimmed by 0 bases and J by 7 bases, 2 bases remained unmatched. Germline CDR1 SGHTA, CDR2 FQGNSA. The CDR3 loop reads CASSLAREGTQYF. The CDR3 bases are TGTGCCAGCAGCTTAGCTAGGGAGGGGACCCAGTACTTC.

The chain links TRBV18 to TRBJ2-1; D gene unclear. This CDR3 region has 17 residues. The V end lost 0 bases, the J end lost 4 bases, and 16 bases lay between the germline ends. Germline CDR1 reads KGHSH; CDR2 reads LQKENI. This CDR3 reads CASSPPARNTVYNEQFF. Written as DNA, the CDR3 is TGTGCCAGCTCACCACCTGCCAGGAACACCGTTTACAATGAGCAGTTCTTC.

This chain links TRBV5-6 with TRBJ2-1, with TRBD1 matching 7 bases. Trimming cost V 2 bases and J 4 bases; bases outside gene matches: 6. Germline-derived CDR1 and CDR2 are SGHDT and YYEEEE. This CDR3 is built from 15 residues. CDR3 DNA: TGTGCCAGCAGCTTCTCGGGACAGCCGTACAATGAGCAGTTCTTC. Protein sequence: CASSFSGQPYNEQFF.

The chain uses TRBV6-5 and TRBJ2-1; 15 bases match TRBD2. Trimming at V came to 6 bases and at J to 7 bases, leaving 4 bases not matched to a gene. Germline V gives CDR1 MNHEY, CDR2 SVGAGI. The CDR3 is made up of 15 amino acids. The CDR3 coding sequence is TGTGCCAGCAGCTTAGGACTAGCGGGAGGGAATGAGCAGTTCTTC. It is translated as CASSLGLAGGNEQFF.

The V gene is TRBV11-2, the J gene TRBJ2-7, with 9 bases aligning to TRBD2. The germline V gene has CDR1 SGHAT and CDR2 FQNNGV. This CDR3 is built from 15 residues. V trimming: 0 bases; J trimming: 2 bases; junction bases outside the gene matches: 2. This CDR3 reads CASSLDTSGPYEQYF. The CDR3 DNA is TGTGCCAGCAGCTTAGATACTAGCGGGCCCTACGAGCAGTACTTC.

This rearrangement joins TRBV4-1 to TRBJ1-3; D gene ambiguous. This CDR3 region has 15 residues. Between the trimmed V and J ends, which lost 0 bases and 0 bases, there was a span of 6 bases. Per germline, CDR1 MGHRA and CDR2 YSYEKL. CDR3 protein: CASSQDALSGNTIYF. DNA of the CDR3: TGCGCCAGCAGCCAAGATGCGCTCTCTGGAAACACCATATATTTT.

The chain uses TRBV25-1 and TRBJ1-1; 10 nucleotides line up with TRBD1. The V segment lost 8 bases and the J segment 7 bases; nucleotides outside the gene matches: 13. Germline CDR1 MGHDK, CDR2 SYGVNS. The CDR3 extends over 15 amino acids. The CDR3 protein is CASRPGQGLEGEAFF. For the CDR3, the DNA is TGTGCCAGCCGACCGGGACAGGGGTTAGAGGGTGAAGCTTTCTTT.

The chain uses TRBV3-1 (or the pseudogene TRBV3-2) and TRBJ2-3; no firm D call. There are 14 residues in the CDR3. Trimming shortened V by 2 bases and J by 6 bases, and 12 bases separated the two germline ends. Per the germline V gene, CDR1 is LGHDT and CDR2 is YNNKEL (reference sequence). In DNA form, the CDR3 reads TGTGCCAGCAGCCAATCCCTAGTTGGTGATACGCAGTATTTT. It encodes CASSQSLVGDTQYF.

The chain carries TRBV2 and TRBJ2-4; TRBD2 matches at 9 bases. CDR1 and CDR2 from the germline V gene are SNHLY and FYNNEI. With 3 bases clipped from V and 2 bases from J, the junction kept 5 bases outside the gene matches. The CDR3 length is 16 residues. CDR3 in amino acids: CASSDGLAGPKNIQYF. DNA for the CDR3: TGTGCCAGCAGTGACGGGCTAGCGGGACCCAAAAACATTCAGTACTTC.

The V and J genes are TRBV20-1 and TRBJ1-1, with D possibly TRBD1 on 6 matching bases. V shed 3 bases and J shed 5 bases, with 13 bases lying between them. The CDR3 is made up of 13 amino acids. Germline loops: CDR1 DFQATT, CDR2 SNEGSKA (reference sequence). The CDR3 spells CSASLGQGTEAFF. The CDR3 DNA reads TGCAGTGCTAGTCTAGGGCAGGGGACTGAAGCTTTCTTT.

The CDR3 bases are TGCGCCAGCAGCCGTACGTCTGGCGGGTCAACCTACGAGCAGTACTTC. Its protein product is CASSRTSGGSTYEQYF. V and J are TRBV4-3 and TRBJ2-7, with D possibly TRBD2 on 5 matching bases. Trimming removed 4 bases at V and 2 bases at J, with 18 bases between. The CDR3 extends over 16 amino acids. The germline V gene has CDR1 LGHNA and CDR2 YSLEER.

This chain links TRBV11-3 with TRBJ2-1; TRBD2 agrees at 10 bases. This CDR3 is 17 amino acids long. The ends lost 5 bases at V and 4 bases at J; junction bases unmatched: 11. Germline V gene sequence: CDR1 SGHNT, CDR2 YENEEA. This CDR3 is CASSPPFSGGPYNEQFF. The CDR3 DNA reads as TGTGCCAGCAGCCCGCCTTTTAGCGGGGGGCCTTACAATGAGCAGTTCTTC.

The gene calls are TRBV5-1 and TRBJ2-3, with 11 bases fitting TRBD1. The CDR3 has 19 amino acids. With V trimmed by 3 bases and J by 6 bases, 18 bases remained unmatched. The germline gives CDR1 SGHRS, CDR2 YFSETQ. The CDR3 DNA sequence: TGCGCCAGCAGCTGGACAGGGGGCCCTTACGGGAGGTTAATGGATACGCAGTATTTT. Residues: CASSWTGGPYGRLMDTQYF.

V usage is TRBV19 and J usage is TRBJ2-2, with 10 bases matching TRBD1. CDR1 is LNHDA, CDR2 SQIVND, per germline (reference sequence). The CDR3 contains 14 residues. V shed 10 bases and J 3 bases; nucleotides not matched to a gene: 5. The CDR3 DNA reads TGTGCCACTTCCGGGACAGGGGACACCGGGGAGCTGTTTTTT. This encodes CATSGTGDTGELFF. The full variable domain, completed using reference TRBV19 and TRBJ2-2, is DGGITQSPKYLFRKEGQNVTLSCEQNLNHDAMYWYRQDPGQGLRLIYYSQIVNDFQKGDIAEGYSVSREKKESFPLTVTSAQKNPTAFYLCATSGTGDTGELFFGEGSRLTVL.

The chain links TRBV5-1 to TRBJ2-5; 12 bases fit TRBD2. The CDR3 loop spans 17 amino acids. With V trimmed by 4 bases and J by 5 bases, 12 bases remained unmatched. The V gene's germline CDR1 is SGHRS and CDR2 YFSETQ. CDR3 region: CASSPTSGGSSIETQYF. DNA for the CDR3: TGCGCCAGCAGCCCAACTAGCGGGGGGTCCTCCATTGAGACCCAGTACTTC.

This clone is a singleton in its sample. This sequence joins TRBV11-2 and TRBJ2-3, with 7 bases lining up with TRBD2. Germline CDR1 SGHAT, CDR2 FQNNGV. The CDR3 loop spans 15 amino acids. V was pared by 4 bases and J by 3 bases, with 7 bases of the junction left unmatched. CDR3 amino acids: CASSWMGGKTDTQYF. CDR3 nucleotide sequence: TGTGCCAGCAGCTGGATGGGGGGGAAGACAGATACGCAGTATTTT. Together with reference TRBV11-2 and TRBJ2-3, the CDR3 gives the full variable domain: EAGVAQSPRYKIIEKRQSVAFWCNPISGHATLYWYQQILGQGPKLLIQFQNNGVVDDSQLPKDRFSAERLKGVDSTLKIQPAKLEDSAVYLCASSWMGGKTDTQYFGPGTRLTVL.

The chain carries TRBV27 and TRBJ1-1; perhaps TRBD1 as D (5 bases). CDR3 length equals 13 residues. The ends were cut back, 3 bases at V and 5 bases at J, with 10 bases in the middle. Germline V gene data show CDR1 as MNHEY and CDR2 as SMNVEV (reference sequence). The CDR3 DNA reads TGTGCCAGCAGTTTCACGGAGGGGACTGAAGCTTTCTTT. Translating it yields CASSFTEGTEAFF.

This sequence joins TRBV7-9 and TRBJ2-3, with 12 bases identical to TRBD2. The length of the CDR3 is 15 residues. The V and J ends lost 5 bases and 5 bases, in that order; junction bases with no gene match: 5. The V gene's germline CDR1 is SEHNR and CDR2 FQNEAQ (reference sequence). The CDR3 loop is CASSPPGLAGDTQYF. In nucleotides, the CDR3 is TGTGCCAGCAGCCCACCGGGACTAGCGGGAGATACGCAGTATTTT.

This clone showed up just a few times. The CDR3 nucleotides are TGTGCCACCAGCAGACAGGGGGCGAGGGAAAAACTGTTTTTT. Its translation is CATSRQGAREKLFF. The rearrangement joins TRBV15 to TRBJ1-4; 8 bases agree with TRBD1. CDR1 LNHNV and CDR2 YYDKDF come from the germline V gene (reference sequence). V lost 2 bases, J lost 8 bases, and 4 bases stayed unmatched. This CDR3 contains 14 residues.

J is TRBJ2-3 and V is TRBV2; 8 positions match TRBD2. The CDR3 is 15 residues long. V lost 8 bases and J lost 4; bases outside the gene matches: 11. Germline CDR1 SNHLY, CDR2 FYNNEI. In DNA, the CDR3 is TGTGCCAGCCGAAGAAGCGGACTAGCCCCAGATACGCAGTATTTT. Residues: CASRRSGLAPDTQYF.

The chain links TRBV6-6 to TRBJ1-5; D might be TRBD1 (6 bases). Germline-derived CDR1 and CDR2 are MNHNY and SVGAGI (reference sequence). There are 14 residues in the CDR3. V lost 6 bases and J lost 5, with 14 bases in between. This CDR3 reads CASSPTGIDQPQHF. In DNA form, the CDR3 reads TGTGCCAGCAGCCCAACAGGGATCGATCAGCCCCAGCATTTT.

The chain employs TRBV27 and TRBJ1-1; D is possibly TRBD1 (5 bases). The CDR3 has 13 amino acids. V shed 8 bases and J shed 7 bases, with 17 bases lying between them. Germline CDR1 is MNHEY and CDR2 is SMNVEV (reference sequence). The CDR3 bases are TGTGCCAGCCGGCCGCAGGGCTATGGTGAAGCTTTCTTT. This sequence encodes CASRPQGYGEAFF.

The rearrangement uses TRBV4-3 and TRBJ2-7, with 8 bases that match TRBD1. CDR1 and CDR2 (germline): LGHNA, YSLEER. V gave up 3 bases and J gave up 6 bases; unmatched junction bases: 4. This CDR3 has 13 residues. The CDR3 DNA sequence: TGCGCCAGCAGCCATCGGACAGGGAGCGAGCAGTACTTC. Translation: CASSHRTGSEQYF.

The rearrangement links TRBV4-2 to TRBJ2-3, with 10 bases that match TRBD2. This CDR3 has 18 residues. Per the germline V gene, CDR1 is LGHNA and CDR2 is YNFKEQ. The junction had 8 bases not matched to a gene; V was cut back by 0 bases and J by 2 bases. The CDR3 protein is CASSQDSPLAGDTDTQYF. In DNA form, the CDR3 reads TGTGCCAGCAGCCAAGATTCACCGCTAGCGGGGGACACAGATACGCAGTATTTT.

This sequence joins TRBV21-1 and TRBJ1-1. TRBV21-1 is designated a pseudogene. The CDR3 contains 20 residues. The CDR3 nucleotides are TGTGCCAGCGGAGGCCACAGCCAGAAGTACCCCACCCCAGTGAACACTGAAGCTTTCTTT. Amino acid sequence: CASGGHSQKYPTPVNTEAFF.

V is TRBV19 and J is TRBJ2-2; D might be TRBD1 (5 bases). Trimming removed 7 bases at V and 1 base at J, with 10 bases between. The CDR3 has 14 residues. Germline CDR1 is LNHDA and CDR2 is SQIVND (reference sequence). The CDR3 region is CASKRQMNTGELFF. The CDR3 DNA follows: TGTGCCAGTAAAAGACAGATGAACACCGGGGAGCTGTTTTTT.